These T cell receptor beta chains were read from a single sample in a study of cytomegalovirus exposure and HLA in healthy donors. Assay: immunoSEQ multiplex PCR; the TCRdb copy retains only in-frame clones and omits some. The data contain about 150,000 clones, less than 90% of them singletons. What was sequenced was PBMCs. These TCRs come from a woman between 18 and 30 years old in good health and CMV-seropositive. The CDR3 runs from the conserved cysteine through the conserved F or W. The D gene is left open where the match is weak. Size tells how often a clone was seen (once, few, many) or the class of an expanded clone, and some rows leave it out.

CASAGPSSYEQYF,TRBJ2-7,NA,TRBV6-6,NA
CAWTEDPSGGTQYF,TRBJ2-3,NA,TRBV30,NA
CASSPLDRDGYEQYF,TRBJ2-7,TRBD1,TRBV18,NA
CASSRGGTSYNEQFF,TRBJ2-1,NA,TRBV4-1,NA
CASSLAQGRTEAFF,TRBJ1-1,NA,TRBV5-1,NA
CASSAGGLNTEAFF,TRBJ1-1,NA,TRBV9,NA
CASRMEGVGELFF,TRBJ2-2,NA,TRBV6-1,NA
CASNPNGGAKNIQYF,TRBJ2-4,TRBD2,TRBV11-3,NA
CASTPGQGSWYGYTF,TRBJ1-2,TRBD1,TRBV19,NA
CASSLPGVAEQYF,TRBJ2-7,NA,TRBV28,NA
CASSRDNNQPQHF,TRBJ1-5,NA,TRBV6-5,NA
CASSLVAGGSFEQFF,TRBJ2-1,TRBD2,TRBV7-8,NA
CASGLEAEGYSYEQYF,TRBJ2-7,NA,TRBV12-5,NA
CASRMTGEGEKLFF,TRBJ1-4,TRBD1,TRBV5-6,NA
CASSANRARDTGELFF,TRBJ2-2,NA,TRBV9,NA
CASSIRQGPGNGYTF,TRBJ1-2,NA,TRBV2,few
CASSLLAGGNNEQYF,TRBJ2-7,TRBD2,TRBV7-9,NA
CASSGDRVWTYEQYF,TRBJ2-7,TRBD1,TRBV2,NA
CASSTSTGDGNTIYF,TRBJ1-3,TRBD1,TRBV19,NA
CASSHGSGSAGNTIYF,TRBJ1-3,NA,TRBV7-6,few
CAISGTGLGTEAFF,TRBJ1-1,TRBD1,TRBV10-3,NA
CASSPRRVSTEAFF,TRBJ1-1,NA,TRBV27,NA